The 12 T cell receptor beta chains presented below share a single source sample, sequenced in a study of vaccination and CD4 T cells after COVID-19. Noted treatment: approximately 9-day PBMC culture with coronavirus spike peptide pools or control peptides (ViraFEST assay). Their antigen targets remain unknown. The study sequenced cultured CD4+ T cell DNA using the Oncomine TCR Beta short-read assay. TCRdb re-called the PCR reads through MiXCR, storing one row per CDR3 protein. This table has 20,000 to 25,000 distinct CDR3 sequences, 43% appearing once. Material: CD4+ T cells from blood, cultured in vitro. All receptors derive from a human donor who had recovered from COVID-19.

The CDR3 region has the DNA TGTGCCAGCAGCTTCGGGTCGACTTTCCTAGAAAATGAGCAGTTCTTC. It is translated as CASSFGSTFLENEQFF. The rearrangement links TRBV7-8 to TRBJ2-1; no definite D call. This CDR3 is built from 16 residues. V gave up 3 bases and J gave up 7 bases, with 19 bases separating them. Germline loops: CDR1 SGHVS, CDR2 FQNEAQ.

This clonotype was recorded a few times. The chain is built from TRBV11-2 and TRBJ2-1, with TRBD2 matching over 9 bases. Trimming cost V 6 bases and J 9 bases; bases outside gene matches: 3. The germline V gene encodes CDR1 SGHAT and CDR2 FQNNGV. The CDR3 has 12 residues. The CDR3 region is CASRREGSEQFF. CDR3 bases: TGTGCCAGCAGGCGGGAGGGTAGTGAGCAGTTCTTC.

The V gene is TRBV28, the J gene TRBJ1-1, with 7 bases matching TRBD1. This CDR3 contains 14 residues. Germline V CDR1 and CDR2: MDHEN, SYDVKM. V trimming: 5 bases; J trimming: 11 bases; junction bases outside the gene matches: 14. The CDR3 DNA is TGTGCCAGCAGTCCCGAGACTAGGGTCAGGGGGGCTTTCTTT. It is translated as CASSPETRVRGAFF.

The gene calls are TRBV6-1 and TRBJ1-2; 8 bases align to TRBD1. Germline V gene lookup returns CDR1 MNHNS and CDR2 SASEGT. This CDR3 is built from 16 residues. The V segment lost 3 bases and the J segment 5 bases; nucleotides outside the gene matches: 11. CDR3 in DNA: TGTGCCAGCAGTGACAGGCCAGGGGGCGCCGAATATGGCTACACCTTC. As protein: CASSDRPGGAEYGYTF.

The gene calls are TRBV7-2 and TRBJ1-4, with 7 bases lining up with TRBD1. Germline CDR1 SGHTA, CDR2 FQGNSA. V gave up 4 bases and J gave up 5 bases; unmatched junction bases: 7. CDR3 length: 15 residues. The CDR3 loop reads CASSSQTGPNEKLFF. As DNA, the CDR3 is TGTGCCAGCAGCTCTCAGACAGGGCCCAATGAAAAACTGTTTTTT.

This clonotype has just a few counts. CDR3: CASRKDRERAEQYF. The DNA of the CDR3 is TGCGCCAGCAGAAAAGACAGGGAACGGGCCGAGCAGTACTTC. The chain has TRBV5-1 and TRBJ2-7, with 7 nucleotides matching TRBD1. V was pared by 5 bases and J by 6 bases, with 11 bases of the junction left unmatched. This CDR3 is 14 amino acids long. Germline loops: CDR1 SGHRS, CDR2 YFSETQ. The variable domain in full, completed from reference TRBV5-1 and TRBJ2-7, reads KAGVTQTPRYLIKTRGQQVTLSCSPISGHRSVSWYQQTPGQGLQFLFEYFSETQRNKGNFPGRFSGRQFSNSRSEMNVSTLELGDSALYLCASRKDRERAEQYFGPGTRLTVT.

This chain connects TRBV11-3 to TRBJ2-2; D is perhaps TRBD1 (5 bases). Trimming left V 3 bases short and J 0 bases short, with 11 bases between. Germline V gene sequence: CDR1 SGHNT, CDR2 YENEEA. The CDR3 loop spans 16 amino acids. CDR3: CASSFGQGSNTGELFF. CDR3 sequence (DNA): TGTGCCAGCAGCTTTGGGCAGGGATCGAACACCGGGGAGCTGTTTTTT.

About this clonotype itself: A junction boundary mismatches the germline segment, possibly from a read error. The J gene is TRBJ2-1, the V gene TRBV7-3, with D perhaps matching TRBD2 (7 bases). This CDR3 region has 14 residues. The germline gives CDR1 SGHTA, CDR2 FQGTGA. CDR3: CASTFGMEGGARIF. The CDR3 coding sequence is TGTGCCAGCACCTTCGGGATGGAAGGGGGGGCGCGGATCTTC. The whole variable domain, filled in from reference TRBV7-3 and TRBJ2-1, reads GAGVSQTPSNKVTEKGKYVELRCDPISGHTALYWYRQSLGQGPEFLIYFQGTGAADDSGLPNDRFFAVRPEGSVSTLKIQRTERGDSAVYLCASTFGMEGGARIFGPGTRLTVL.

V is TRBV7-8 and J is TRBJ1-5, with D possibly TRBD1 on 5 matching bases. CDR3 length: 15 residues. The germline V gene has CDR1 SGHVS and CDR2 FQNEAQ. V lost 4 bases and J 0 bases, leaving 10 bases between the germline ends. The CDR3, as DNA: TGTGCCAGCAGCTGGTGGGGGAATAGCAATCAGCCCCAGCATTTT. It yields the protein CASSWWGNSNQPQHF.

This clonotype was seen a handful of times. CDR3 protein: CASTDGGIDEKLFF. The CDR3 coding sequence is TGTGCCAGTACCGACGGGGGGATAGATGAAAAACTGTTTTTT. V usage is TRBV19 and J usage is TRBJ1-4; tentatively, D is TRBD1 (5 bases). Trimming shortened V by 7 bases and J by 6 bases, and 15 bases separated the two germline ends. Germline V gene lookup returns CDR1 LNHDA and CDR2 SQIVND (reference sequence). The CDR3 is made up of 14 amino acids.

In its sample, this clonotype was seen a few times. The V call is TRBV2, the J call TRBJ1-2, with no clear D. The CDR3 consists of 14 residues. CDR1 is SNHLY and CDR2 is FYNNEI in the germline V gene. Deletions cut 7 bases from V and 0 bases from J, with 12 bases between. The CDR3: CASNRAGTNYGYTF. The CDR3 DNA is TGTGCCAGCAATCGAGCCGGTACTAACTATGGCTACACCTTC. Full variable domain (outside the CDR3, taken from reference TRBV2 and TRBJ1-2): EPEVTQTPSHQVTQMGQEVILRCVPISNHLYFYWYRQILGQKVEFLVSFYNNEISEKSEIFDDQFSVERPDGSNFTLKIRSTKLEDSAMYFCASNRAGTNYGYTFGSGTRLTVV.

J is TRBJ2-1 and V is TRBV13, with 7 bases aligning to TRBD2. CDR1 is PRHDT, CDR2 FYEKMQ, per germline (reference sequence). The CDR3 is 15 residues long. J was trimmed by 1 base and V by 5 bases; bases with no gene match: 5. The CDR3 is CASSLREGSYNEQFF. In DNA, the CDR3 is TGTGCCAGCAGCCTAAGGGAGGGGTCCTACAATGAGCAGTTCTTC. Filled out from reference TRBV13 and TRBJ2-1, the complete variable domain reads AAGVIQSPRHLIKEKRETATLKCYPIPRHDTVYWYQQGPGQDPQFLISFYEKMQSDKGSIPDRFSAQQFSDYHSELNMSSLELGDSALYFCASSLREGSYNEQFFGPGTRLTVL.